Below, 30 T cell receptor beta chains from the same sample are listed, as sequenced in a study of T cells in women clearing cervical HPV infection. Sequencing used immunoSEQ multiplex PCR; TCRdb keeps in-frame clones, though not all of them. Its listing shows 20,000 to 25,000 clones. The sample consisted of blood buffy coat. These receptors were taken from a woman aged 18 to 69 with a cervical HPV16 infection that either progressed to CIN3+ or cleared (not recorded which).

Turning to this clone: The missing CDR3 end, 3 residues past where the read stops, is filled in from the germline J gene. This chain uses TRBV11-3 with TRBJ2-7; the D gene is possibly TRBD1 (5 bases). The V and J ends lost 1 base and 0 bases respectively, with 7 bases between them. Per germline, CDR1 SGHNT and CDR2 YENEEA. The CDR3 is made up of 14 amino acids. The CDR3 loop is CASSLGTGSYEQYF. CDR3 DNA, as far as it was read: TGTGCCAGCAGCTTAGGTACAGGCTCCTACGAG.

A word on this clone: The read ends 3 residues shy of where the CDR3 ends; the end is completed using the germline J gene. This chain connects TRBV2 to TRBJ1-5; 9 nucleotides line up with TRBD1. CDR1 and CDR2 (germline): SNHLY, FYNNEI. This CDR3 comprises 15 residues. The V segment lost 6 bases and the J segment 6 bases; nucleotides outside the gene matches: 9. CDR3 loop: CASSPNGQGIQPQHF. CDR3 DNA (partial): TGTGCCAGCAGCCCAAACGGACAGGGGATTCAGCCC.

Regarding this clone: Sequencing ends 3 residues short of the CDR3 end; the germline J gene provides the rest. The V call is TRBV5-1, the J call TRBJ1-4; TRBD1 aligns across 7 bases. The length of the CDR3 is 16 residues. The trim removed 4 bases at V and 3 bases at J, leaving 9 bases unmatched. Germline CDR1 reads SGHRS; CDR2 reads YFSETQ. CDR3 sequence: CASSHRDRTPNEKLFF. The covered CDR3 bases are TGCGCCAGCAGCCACCGGGACAGAACACCTAATGAAAAA.

As regards this clone: The CDR3 extends 3 residues past the end of the read, so its final part is completed from the germline J gene. V and J are TRBV30 and TRBJ1-3, with D perhaps matching TRBD1 (6 bases). Germline loops: CDR1 GTSNPN, CDR2 SVGIG (reference sequence). V shed 5 bases and J shed 2 bases, with 10 bases lying between them. The CDR3 spans 13 residues. The CDR3 reads CAWGGTAGNTIYF. The DNA read from the CDR3 is TGTGCCTGGGGGGGCACCGCTGGAAACACC.

A note on this clone: The read is 3 residues too short to cover the CDR3 end, so that end is filled in from the germline J gene. V and J are TRBV20-1 and TRBJ2-2; TRBD2 agrees at 10 bases. Germline V gene data show CDR1 as DFQATT and CDR2 as SNEGSKA (reference sequence). J was trimmed by 5 bases and V by 1 base; bases with no gene match: 19. This CDR3 spans 20 amino acids. The CDR3 sequence is CSARGPIPLAGERVTGELFF. The sequenced part of the CDR3 DNA is TGCAGTGCTAGAGGGCCTATTCCTCTAGCGGGGGAGAGAGTTACCGGGGAG.

In the case of this clone: The missing CDR3 end, 3 residues past where the read stops, is filled in from the germline J gene. This rearrangement joins TRBV5-1 to TRBJ2-3; possible D gene TRBD1, 6 bases. Germline assignment: CDR1 SGHRS and CDR2 YFSETQ. The length of the CDR3 is 18 residues. V was pared by 3 bases and J by 1 base, with 21 bases between. CDR3 sequence: CASSYKTDYRAGTDTQYF. The part of the CDR3 DNA that was read is TGCGCCAGCAGCTATAAGACCGATTACAGGGCTGGCACAGATACG.

Note on this clone: The sequence runs out 3 residues before the end of the CDR3; the remainder is reconstructed from the germline J gene. The chain uses TRBV2 and TRBJ2-2; D might be TRBD1 (5 bases). Deletions cut 5 bases from V and 2 bases from J, with 12 bases between. There are 15 residues in the CDR3. CDR1 is SNHLY and CDR2 is FYNNEI in the germline V gene. The sequenced part of the CDR3 DNA is TGTGCCAGCAGTTTGACAGTCACAAACACCGGGGAG. This encodes CASSLTVTNTGE. The complete CDR3 reads CASSLTVTNTGELFF.

Concerning this clone itself: The read gets to within 3 residues of the CDR3 end, and the germline J gene fills in the rest. This chain connects TRBV20-1 to TRBJ2-1; 9 bases agree with TRBD2. The CDR3 consists of 13 residues. Germline CDR1 DFQATT, CDR2 SNEGSKA (reference sequence). The trim removed 8 bases at V and 7 bases at J, leaving 9 bases unmatched. The CDR3 loop reads CSTERGERNEQFF. The CDR3 DNA, read in part, is TGCAGTACCGAGCGGGGGGAGCGAAATGAG.

The CDR3 bases that were read are TGTGCCCTAGGACTAGATGACACCGGGGAG. This translates into CALGLDDTGE. The CDR3 in full is CALGLDDTGELFF. The chain is built from TRBV12-3 or TRBV12-4 and TRBJ2-2, with 7 bases matching TRBD2. The read ends 3 residues before the CDR3 terminus; that terminus is restored from the germline J gene. The CDR3 loop spans 13 amino acids. V shed 11 bases, J shed 3 bases, and the junction held 6 bases outside the gene matches.

Concerning this clone: The CDR3 is cut off 3 residues early in the read; its end comes from the germline J gene. The chain is built from TRBV5-1 and TRBJ2-1; 8 bases map to TRBD1. V lost 0 bases and J lost 5; bases outside the gene matches: 13. CDR3 length: 18 amino acids. The germline V gene encodes CDR1 SGHRS and CDR2 YFSETQ. The CDR3 bases that were read are TGCGCCAGCAGCTTGGAACGACCCGACAGGGGTATAGACAATGAG. Protein product: CASSLERPDRGIDNE. The CDR3 as a whole reads CASSLERPDRGIDNEQFF.

Comment on this clone: The CDR3 goes on 3 residues after the read ends, and that part is filled in from the germline J gene. The chain links TRBV5-6 to TRBJ1-2; D is possibly TRBD1 (6 bases). The length of the CDR3 is 14 residues. The germline V and J ends were trimmed by 4 bases and 5 bases, with 15 bases remaining between them. Germline CDR1 SGHDT, CDR2 YYEEEE. The CDR3 protein is CASSTRQARYGYTF. CDR3 DNA, as far as it was read: TGTGCCAGCAGCACTAGACAGGCCCGTTATGGC. The full variable domain, rest sourced from reference TRBV5-6 and TRBJ1-2, is DAGVTQSPTHLIKTRGQQVTLRCSPKSGHDTVSWYQQALGQGPQFIFQYYEEEERQRGNFPDRFSGHQFPNYSSELNVNALLLGDSALYLCASSTRQARYGYTFGSGTRLTVV.

Remarks on this clone: The read terminates 3 residues ahead of where the CDR3 ends, so the germline J gene completes it. The chain has TRBV20-1 and TRBJ1-1; 9 bases agree with TRBD1. This CDR3 is 13 amino acids long. Germline-derived CDR1 and CDR2 are DFQATT and SNEGSKA (reference sequence). The V segment lost 4 bases and the J segment 4 bases; nucleotides outside the gene matches: 4. CDR3 sequence reads: CSATTGGGTEAFF. The covered CDR3 bases are TGCAGTGCTACCACAGGGGGCGGCACTGAA.

Concerning this clone: The read finishes 3 residues shy of the CDR3 end, and the germline J gene is used to complete it. The chain has TRBV5-6 and TRBJ1-2, with D possibly TRBD1 on 5 matching bases. CDR1 and CDR2 (germline): SGHDT, YYEEEE. CDR3 size: 13 residues. CDR3 protein: CASSFRGALGYTF. The CDR3 bases that were read are TGTGCCAGCAGCTTTCGAGGGGCTTTAGGC.

Notes on this clone: The read stops 3 residues short of the end of the CDR3; the missing end is completed from the germline J gene. The gene calls are TRBV7-2 and TRBJ1-2, with D unresolved. Per germline, CDR1 SGHTA and CDR2 FQGNSA. The length of the CDR3 is 13 residues. V lost 1 base to trimming and J lost 6 bases, with 9 bases between them. CDR3 residues: CASSLGALDGYTF. The covered CDR3 bases are TGTGCCAGCAGCTTAGGAGCCCTTGATGGC.

Partial CDR3 DNA: TGCGCCAGCAGCTTGGTGGGGGCCTCAGATACG. The encoded protein is CASSLVGASDT. The CDR3 reads in full as CASSLVGASDTQYF. V and J are TRBV5-1 and TRBJ2-3; D possibly corresponds to TRBD1 (6 bases). The CDR3 is cut off 3 residues early in the read; its end comes from the germline J gene. This CDR3 is built from 14 residues. From germline, CDR1 is SGHRS and CDR2 YFSETQ. V was cut by 0 bases and J by 4 bases, with 9 bases left in between.

As concerns this clone: The observed sequence ends 3 residues before the CDR3 terminus, with the missing tail filled in from the germline J gene. V is TRBV29-1 and J is TRBJ2-2; 7 nucleotides align to TRBD1. The V gene's germline CDR1 is SQVTM and CDR2 ANQGSEA. Unmatched junction bases numbered 6, after V lost 4 bases and J lost 4 bases. The CDR3 loop spans 14 amino acids. CDR3 bases read: TGCAGCGTTGGCGTGGGACAGAGCACCGGGGAG. Amino acid sequence: CSVGVGQSTGE. The whole CDR3 is CSVGVGQSTGELFF.

Concerning this clone: The CDR3 end falls 3 residues outside the read, so it is completed with the germline J gene. The genes are TRBV18 and TRBJ2-4; 9 bases match TRBD2. Germline lookup yields CDR1 KGHSH and CDR2 LQKENI. J was trimmed by 6 bases and V by 0 bases; bases with no gene match: 6. This CDR3 comprises 16 residues. The sequenced CDR3 bases are TGTGCCAGCTCACCACCCCTAGCGGGGAGTGGAAACATT. As protein: CASSPPLAGSGNI. In full, the CDR3 is CASSPPLAGSGNIQYF.

As concerns this clone: The read ends 3 residues before the CDR3 terminus; that terminus is restored from the germline J gene. This rearrangement joins TRBV18 to TRBJ1-1; no clear D. CDR1 and CDR2 (germline): KGHSH, LQKENI. This CDR3 is 13 amino acids long. The V end lost 3 bases, the J end lost 0 bases, and 5 bases lay between the germline ends. This chain's CDR3 is CASSPQVNTEAFF. The DNA read from the CDR3 is TGTGCCAGCTCACCCCAGGTGAACACTGAA.

As to this clone: The sequence runs out 3 residues before the end of the CDR3; the remainder is reconstructed from the germline J gene. J is TRBJ1-1 and V is TRBV6-1; tentative D call: TRBD1 (6 bases). Germline V gene sequence: CDR1 MNHNS, CDR2 SASEGT. Trimming stripped 3 bases from V and 6 bases from J, with 14 bases between. This CDR3 is 14 amino acids long. Here the CDR3 reads CASSDDRFYSEAFF. CDR3 DNA, as far as it was read: TGTGCCAGCAGTGACGACAGGTTTTACTCTGAA.

Regarding this clone: The read halts 3 residues ahead of the CDR3 end, with the missing end drawn from the germline J gene. This chain uses TRBV11-2 with TRBJ2-1; D is ambiguous. Germline V gene data show CDR1 as SGHAT and CDR2 as FQNNGV. With 10 bases removed from V and 7 bases from J, the gap between germline ends came to 17 bases. The length of the CDR3 is 13 residues. The DNA read from the CDR3 is TGTGCCACCTCCTGGGCGTCGTTGAATGAG. It encodes CATSWASLNE. The entire CDR3 is CATSWASLNEQFF.

On this clone itself: The CDR3 end lies 3 residues beyond the end of the read and is filled in from the germline J gene. This chain connects TRBV11-2 to TRBJ1-2; D may be TRBD1 (5 bases). This CDR3 comprises 12 residues. Germline CDR1 is SGHAT and CDR2 is FQNNGV. CDR3 loop: CASSLGGVGYTF. CDR3 DNA, as far as it was read: TGTGCCAGCAGCTTAGGGGGGGTAGGC. Variable domain in full (rest from reference TRBV11-2 and TRBJ1-2): EAGVAQSPRYKIIEKRQSVAFWCNPISGHATLYWYQQILGQGPKLLIQFQNNGVVDDSQLPKDRFSAERLKGVDSTLKIQPAKLEDSAVYLCASSLGGVGYTFGSGTRLTVV.

Notes on this clone: With the read ending 3 residues before the CDR3 end, the germline J gene is used to fill in that end. The V call is TRBV6-2 or TRBV6-3, the J call TRBJ1-2, with D perhaps matching TRBD1 (5 bases). This CDR3 spans 14 amino acids. Trimming removed 6 bases from V and 3 bases from J, with 14 bases in between. Germline V gene lookup returns CDR1 MNHEY and CDR2 SVGEGT. CDR3 sequence: CASSKEGVHYGYTF. CDR3 DNA, as far as it was read: TGTGCCAGCAGCAAGGAAGGGGTGCACTATGGC.

As regards this clone: Read sequence stops 3 residues before the CDR3 end, and the germline J gene provides the missing end. This chain links TRBV6-2 or TRBV6-3 with TRBJ1-4; D may be TRBD1 (6 bases). In germline, CDR1 is MNHEY, CDR2 SVGEGT. This CDR3 region has 15 residues. The CDR3 here is CASKPTGPAWGKLFF. Incomplete CDR3 DNA: TGTGCCAGCAAACCTACAGGGCCCGCGTGGGGGAAA.

This clone registers medium-sized by frequency. The read gets to within 3 residues of the CDR3 end, and the germline J gene fills in the rest. The chain recombines TRBV5-1 with TRBJ2-3; D is undetermined. V was pared by 1 base and J by 0 bases, with 6 bases between. Germline lookup yields CDR1 SGHRS and CDR2 YFSETQ. The CDR3 sequence is 14 residues long. The DNA read from the CDR3 is TGCGCCAGCAGCTTGAGCCAAAGCACAGATACG. This codes for CASSLSQSTDT. The CDR3 as a whole reads CASSLSQSTDTQYF.

CDR3 sequence reads: CASSPELIGLAGGKRSEQYF. CDR3 DNA (partial): TGTGCCAGCAGCCCGGAGCTAATAGGACTAGCGGGAGGAAAAAGGAGCGAG. This rearrangement joins TRBV4-2 to TRBJ2-7; 14 bases fit TRBD2. Sequencing ends 3 residues short of the CDR3 end; the germline J gene provides the rest. The trim removed 4 bases at V and 6 bases at J, leaving 20 bases unmatched. CDR1 is LGHNA, CDR2 YNFKEQ, per germline. The CDR3 covers 20 residues.

Details on this clone: The read terminates 3 residues before the CDR3 end, so the remaining end is supplied by the germline J gene. V is TRBV19 and J is TRBJ1-2; 12 nucleotides line up with TRBD1. This CDR3 comprises 15 residues. Looked up from germline, CDR1 is LNHDA and CDR2 is SQIVND (reference sequence). The CDR3 spells CASSRGDRGLHDYTF. CDR3 DNA, as far as it was read: TGTGCCAGTAGTAGGGGGGACAGGGGGCTTCACGAC.

As for this clone: The read finishes 3 residues shy of the CDR3 end, and the germline J gene is used to complete it. V is TRBV7-2 and J is TRBJ1-2; no clear D gene. Germline CDR1 and CDR2: SGHTA and FQGNSA. The CDR3 loop spans 14 amino acids. The CDR3 loop reads CASSFERSSYDYTF. CDR3 bases read: TGTGCCAGCAGCTTTGAAAGATCCTCCTACGAC.

Turning to this clone: The sequenced fragment ends 3 residues before the CDR3 boundary, so the rest is inferred from the germline J gene. The chain joins TRBV5-3 to TRBJ2-2; 14 nucleotides line up with TRBD2. TRBV5-3 is an ORF, and what it does is uncertain. CDR3 length: 18 amino acids. V lost 3 bases to trimming and J lost 3 bases; unmatched junction nucleotides: 7. CDR3 amino acids: CARSWRTSGGNDTGELFF. CDR3 DNA, as far as it was read: TGTGCCAGAAGCTGGCGGACTAGCGGGGGGAACGACACCGGGGAG.

Concerning this clone itself: The same CDR3 arises from other DNA sequences in this sample as well. This CDR3 reads CSARTPGQGRTEAFF. The CDR3 DNA, read in part, is TGCAGCGCCAGAACACCGGGACAGGGGCGGACTGAA. The V gene is TRBV20-1, the J gene TRBJ1-1; 10 bases align to TRBD1. The CDR3 end lies 3 residues beyond the end of the read and is filled in from the germline J gene. The length of the CDR3 is 15 residues. Germline V gene sequence: CDR1 DFQATT, CDR2 SNEGSKA (reference sequence).

Note on this clone: The read ends 3 residues before the CDR3 terminus; that terminus is restored from the germline J gene. The chain couples TRBV19 to TRBJ1-3, with TRBD1 identical over 8 bases. CDR3 length equals 15 residues. After removal of 6 bases from V and 4 bases from J, the junction contained 8 bases not matched to a gene. Germline CDR1 is LNHDA and CDR2 is SQIVND (reference sequence). CDR3 sequence reads: CASRSTGGGGNTIYF. Partial CDR3 DNA: TGTGCCAGTAGAAGTACAGGGGGAGGAGGAAACACC.